This record concerns one T cell receptor (beta chain) sequence. What this receptor recognizes is not known. No base-level quality is on record; no much larger clone is a single base apart. TCRbeta CDR3 regions were amplified from genomic DNA by means of the immunoSEQ Assay, a bias-controlled multiplex PCR. As for the authors' bioinformatics: The number of nucleated cells in each sample was estimated by amplification of reference gene primers within the assay. To quantify the absolute abundance of each unique TCRbeta CDR3 rearrangement, sequence reads were collapsed and filtered. For each sample, productive Simpson clonality was calculated as the square root of Simpson's diversity index over productive rearrangements. TCRdb obtained this table from immuneACCESS and retained in-frame rearrangements with V and J assigned. These tables miss some clones; where compared with another copy, unresolved V genes account for less than half of the shortfall, and the remainder is unexplained. The V and J calls and clone size come from that table; D and trimming were worked out from the DNA. The sample profile shows more than 200,000 clones; less than 85% of them were found once. The top ten clones comprise roughly 4.9% of the sample.

The cysteine opens and the phenylalanine closes a CDR3 of 20 amino acids. Only the CDR3 DNA is retained, 60 bases long and in frame from the first base. Relative to germline, V is missing 3 bases and J is missing 0 bases, with 11 bases of the junction outside any gene match. Reading the germline V gene gives CDR1 MNHNS and CDR2 SASEGT. The source of the sample is a study of blood T cell repertoires in COVID-19 (dated by TCRdb to 2020 to 2021). About the full investigation: Samples covering the acute and convalescent phases of COVID-19 were provided by collaborators in the United States, Italy and Spain. A de-identified subject ID, COVID-19 status, age in years and sex were almost always included in the sample metadata. Where available, HLA class I and class II types were obtained from metadata supplied by the sample provider rather than from assay-based typing. The dataset comprised deeply sampled blood TCRbeta repertoires from subjects exposed to, actively infected with, or recovered from COVID-19. The repertoires were made available in a free public database intended to serve as a resource for research on the immune response to SARS-CoV-2. Samples were obtained from the ongoing ImmuneRACE study (first 160 participants) and from 1,000 to 1,500 subjects provided by 6 global collaborators. The prospective study material was composed of cDNA or gDNA derived from T cells, B-cell-depleted T cells, or PBMCs. The paper as a whole reports these results and caveats: Clinical and demographic metadata were provided uncurated, with the amount varying by source and participant.

Each collaborating institution followed its own protocols to collect whole blood in K2EDTA tubes. Collaborator samples were shipped for TCRbeta analysis as frozen whole blood, isolated PBMCs, or DNA extracted from either sample type. Here the chain combines TRBV6-1 and TRBJ2-1, with TRBD2 identical over 13 junction bases. Sequencing was performed on peripheral blood. This TCR was sampled from a woman of 80 years or more with active or convalescent COVID-19. Read as DNA, the sequence is TGTGCCAGCAGTGATAGAACCGGGACTAGCGGGATAAGCTCCTACAATGAGCAGTTCTTC. Translated, this gives CASSDRTGTSGISSYNEQFF.